The 32 T cell receptor beta chains in this list originate from one sample, sequenced in a study of PD-L1 blockade in urothelial cancer. Noted time point: pretreatment peripheral blood. Here immunoSEQ multiplex PCR was the method, and the copy in TCRdb shows in-frame clones only, minus some. The sample holds 60,000 to 65,000 clones, approximately 80% seen once. The source was PBMCs, collected around atezolizumab (anti-PD-L1) treatment. These receptors were obtained from a man in his 70s with urothelial cancer.

The rearrangement uses TRBV5-4 and TRBJ2-7; 16 nucleotides agree with TRBD2. Germline CDR1 is SGHNT and CDR2 is YYREEE (reference sequence). The CDR3 runs 16 residues. The V gene end was trimmed by 5 bases and the J gene end by 6 bases; junction bases not matched to a gene: 8. CDR3 in DNA: TGTGCCAGCAGGGCCCCCGGGACTAGCGGGAGGGGCGAGCAGTACTTC. Translating gives CASRAPGTSGRGEQYF.

The rearrangement links TRBV6-5 to TRBJ1-4, with 8 bases lining up with TRBD1. CDR1 and CDR2 (germline): MNHEY, SVGAGI. With 4 bases clipped from V and 7 bases from J, the junction kept 8 bases outside the gene matches. The CDR3 loop spans 15 amino acids. Written as DNA, the CDR3 is TGTGCCAGCAGTTCCAGACAGGGGAAGGGTGAAAAACTGTTTTTT. Amino acid sequence: CASSSRQGKGEKLFF.

This chain connects TRBV4-2 to TRBJ2-7; 7 bases are a match to TRBD2. Germline CDR1 and CDR2: LGHNA and YNFKEQ. The V gene end was trimmed by 1 base and the J gene end by 4 bases; junction bases not matched to a gene: 7. The CDR3 has 15 residues. CDR3 in amino acids: CASSQAGGREYEQYF. CDR3 coding DNA: TGTGCCAGCAGCCAAGCAGGAGGGCGGGAGTACGAGCAGTACTTC.

On this clone: Other DNA sequences in the sample encode the same CDR3. This chain joins TRBV7-9 and TRBJ1-5; 9 bases are a match to TRBD1. This CDR3 spans 16 amino acids. V shed 5 bases, J shed 0 bases, and the junction held 5 bases outside the gene matches. Germline assignment: CDR1 SEHNR and CDR2 FQNEAQ (reference sequence). The CDR3, as DNA: TGTGCCAGCAGCCTCGGGACAGGGAATAGCAATCAGCCCCAGCATTTT. Its protein is CASSLGTGNSNQPQHF.

The rearrangement uses TRBV2 and TRBJ2-7; 10 bases align to TRBD2. After removal of 6 bases from V and 3 bases from J, the junction contained 8 bases not matched to a gene. The length of the CDR3 is 15 residues. The germline V gene has CDR1 SNHLY and CDR2 FYNNEI. CDR3 nucleotides: TGTGCCAGCAGCGTAGCGGGAGGACTTCGCTACGAGCAGTACTTC. Translation: CASSVAGGLRYEQYF. The whole variable domain, filled in from reference TRBV2 and TRBJ2-7, reads EPEVTQTPSHQVTQMGQEVILRCVPISNHLYFYWYRQILGQKVEFLVSFYNNEISEKSEIFDDQFSVERPDGSNFTLKIRSTKLEDSAMYFCASSVAGGLRYEQYFGPGTRLTVT.

This chain uses TRBV5-4 with TRBJ1-1; no clear D. The V and J ends lost 7 bases and 1 base respectively, with 11 bases between them. Per germline, CDR1 SGHNT and CDR2 YYREEE (reference sequence). CDR3 size: 13 residues. Here the CDR3 reads CASWAPRNTEAFF. CDR3 nucleotide sequence: TGTGCCAGCTGGGCGCCAAGGAACACTGAAGCTTTCTTT.

The chain has TRBV28 and TRBJ2-5; TRBD1 aligns across 7 bases. From germline, CDR1 is MDHEN and CDR2 SYDVKM. V lost 7 bases, J lost 5 bases, and 7 bases stayed unmatched. The CDR3 sequence is 13 residues long. CDR3 nucleotides: TGTGCCAGCACACAGGGGAGAAGGGAGACCCAGTACTTC. It yields the protein CASTQGRRETQYF.

The V call is TRBV11-2, the J call TRBJ2-1, with 10 bases aligning to TRBD2. The CDR3 covers 17 residues. After removal of 0 bases from V and 7 bases from J, the junction contained 9 bases not matched to a gene. CDR1 and CDR2 from the germline V gene are SGHAT and FQNNGV. The CDR3 is CASSLDRSPSGSNEQFF. The DNA of the CDR3 is TGTGCCAGCAGCTTAGATCGATCGCCTAGCGGGAGTAATGAGCAGTTCTTC.

V and J are TRBV27 and TRBJ2-7, with 9 nucleotides matching TRBD1. CDR1 is MNHEY and CDR2 is SMNVEV in the germline V gene (reference sequence). V was pared by 5 bases and J by 3 bases, with 11 bases of the junction left unmatched. The CDR3 runs to 16 residues. As DNA, the CDR3 is TGTGCCAGCAGTCACCTCCCGGGACAGGGAATCTACGAGCAGTACTTC. This translates into CASSHLPGQGIYEQYF.

The rearrangement links TRBV5-1 to TRBJ2-1; TRBD2 aligns across 7 bases. V shed 0 bases and J 3 bases; nucleotides not matched to a gene: 6. The CDR3 runs 16 residues. Germline CDR1 SGHRS, CDR2 YFSETQ. CDR3 DNA sequence: TGCGCCAGCAGCTTGGGCCCTAGCGGAGACTACAATGAGCAGTTCTTC. It translates to CASSLGPSGDYNEQFF.

The chain combines TRBV4-2 with TRBJ2-1; possibly TRBD1 for D (6 bases). This CDR3 is built from 13 residues. V lost 3 bases to trimming and J lost 10 bases, with 13 bases between them. Per germline, CDR1 LGHNA and CDR2 YNFKEQ. CDR3 nucleotide sequence: TGTGCCAGCAGCCAGACACAGGGTCGGGAGCAGTTCTTC. Translation: CASSQTQGREQFF.

This clone occurred once. V and J are TRBV7-9 and TRBJ2-2; weak D call: TRBD1 (5 bases). V lost 4 bases and J 5 bases, leaving 11 bases between the germline ends. CDR3 length: 14 amino acids. CDR1 and CDR2 (germline): SEHNR, FQNEAQ (reference sequence). CDR3 region: CASSYDRDTGELFF. As DNA, the CDR3 is TGTGCCAGCAGCTACGACAGAGATACCGGGGAGCTGTTTTTT.

V gene TRBV6-1 combines with J gene TRBJ2-3; perhaps TRBD1 as D (6 bases). CDR1 MNHNS and CDR2 SASEGT come from the germline V gene. This CDR3 is built from 13 residues. Trimming stripped 4 bases from V and 5 bases from J, with 10 bases between. CDR3 loop: CASSVQGRDTQYF. Written as DNA, the CDR3 is TGTGCCAGCAGTGTACAGGGCCGAGATACGCAGTATTTT.

The chain has TRBV5-4 and TRBJ2-1; 11 bases match TRBD1. J gave up 3 bases and V 3 bases, and 2 bases lay outside the gene matches. The germline CDR1 and CDR2 sequences are SGHNT and YYREEE (reference sequence). This CDR3 spans 15 amino acids. Written as DNA, the CDR3 is TGTGCCAGCAGCTCCGGGACAGGGGGCTACAATGAGCAGTTCTTC. It yields the protein CASSSGTGGYNEQFF.

This chain links TRBV7-2 with TRBJ2-2; the D gene is possibly TRBD2 (6 bases). V was clipped by 2 bases and J by 8 bases, with 18 bases between them. CDR1 is SGHTA and CDR2 is FQGNSA in the germline V gene. CDR3 length: 16 residues. CDR3 loop: CASSLYPQGGSGELFF. The CDR3 DNA is TGTGCCAGCAGCTTATATCCTCAGGGAGGTTCTGGGGAGCTGTTTTTT.

The chain has TRBV28 and TRBJ1-4; D remains unclear. Trimming shortened V by 5 bases and J by 6 bases, and 13 bases separated the two germline ends. The CDR3 is 14 amino acids. Looked up from germline, CDR1 is MDHEN and CDR2 is SYDVKM. The CDR3 sequence: CASSRSGVDEKLFF. Here the CDR3 DNA reads TGTGCCAGCAGTAGGTCCGGGGTCGATGAAAAACTGTTTTTT. The whole variable domain, filled in from reference TRBV28 and TRBJ1-4, reads DVKVTQSSRYLVKRTGEKVFLECVQDMDHENMFWYRQDPGLGLRLIYFSYDVKMKEKGDIPEGYSVSREKKERFSLILESASTNQTSMYLCASSRSGVDEKLFFGSGTQLSVL.

This chain joins TRBV28 and TRBJ2-2; 9 bases match TRBD1. Germline CDR1 is MDHEN and CDR2 is SYDVKM. J gave up 4 bases and V 11 bases, and 5 bases lay outside the gene matches. The CDR3 has 13 residues. CDR3 region: CASQGALTGELFF. In nucleotides, the CDR3 is TGTGCCTCACAGGGGGCGCTCACCGGGGAGCTGTTTTTT.

The rearrangement links TRBV18 to TRBJ2-2; D is unresolved. Germline V gene sequence: CDR1 KGHSH, CDR2 LQKENI. The CDR3 is 11 amino acids. V was cut by 10 bases and J by 1 base, with 4 bases left in between. DNA of the CDR3: TGTGCCACCAAGAACACCGGGGAGCTGTTTTTT. Translated: CATKNTGELFF.

V is TRBV18 and J is TRBJ2-5; tentative D call: TRBD2 (7 bases). Trimming took off 3 bases at V and 4 bases at J, with 21 bases between the two ends. This CDR3 region has 17 residues. Germline V gene lookup returns CDR1 KGHSH and CDR2 LQKENI. The chain's CDR3 is CASSPEKKRGGSETQYF. The CDR3 nucleotides read TGTGCCAGCTCACCCGAGAAGAAGAGGGGGGGTTCAGAGACCCAGTACTTC.

This clone has just a few counts. The genes are TRBV5-6 and TRBJ2-1; TRBD2 matches at 7 bases. There are 16 residues in the CDR3. The V and J ends lost 5 bases and 3 bases, in that order; junction bases with no gene match: 11. CDR1 SGHDT and CDR2 YYEEEE come from the germline V gene. The CDR3 protein is CASSRGGTINYNEQFF. CDR3 coding DNA: TGTGCCAGCAGTCGGGGTGGGACTATCAACTACAATGAGCAGTTCTTC.

This rearrangement joins TRBV4-1 to TRBJ2-4; 8 bases align to TRBD2. Germline assignment: CDR1 MGHRA and CDR2 YSYEKL. Trimming at V came to 0 bases and at J to 4 bases, leaving 8 bases not matched to a gene. The CDR3 is 17 residues long. The CDR3 is CASSQEGAGRGKNIQYF. The CDR3 region has the DNA TGCGCCAGCAGCCAAGAGGGAGCCGGGAGGGGGAAAAACATTCAGTACTTC.

V and J are TRBV4-2 and TRBJ2-3; 8 nucleotides agree with TRBD2. Unmatched junction bases numbered 6, after V lost 0 bases and J lost 1 base. The CDR3 spans 17 residues. The germline V gene has CDR1 LGHNA and CDR2 YNFKEQ. Written as DNA, the CDR3 is TGTGCCAGCAGCCAAGAGACAGCGGGAGATGGCACAGATACGCAGTATTTT. Its protein is CASSQETAGDGTDTQYF.

V and J are TRBV2 and TRBJ2-7, with D perhaps TRBD2 (6 bases). Per germline, CDR1 SNHLY and CDR2 FYNNEI. Trimming took off 10 bases at V and 0 bases at J, with 13 bases between the two ends. This CDR3 region has 13 residues. Here the CDR3 reads CATNPGLSYEQYF. In DNA form, the CDR3 reads TGTGCCACCAATCCGGGACTCTCCTACGAGCAGTACTTC.

The chain employs TRBV14 and TRBJ1-5; no firm D call. With 4 bases removed from V and 8 bases from J, the gap between germline ends came to 12 bases. The CDR3 length is 13 residues. Germline loops: CDR1 SGHDN, CDR2 FVKESK. The chain's CDR3 is CASSREGEEPQHF. In DNA form, the CDR3 reads TGTGCCAGCAGCCGGGAGGGTGAGGAGCCCCAGCATTTT.

The rearrangement uses TRBV6-6 and TRBJ2-1; perhaps TRBD2 as D (6 bases). V was shortened by 2 bases and J by 5 bases, with 16 bases between the two germline ends. Looked up from germline, CDR1 is MNHNY and CDR2 is SVGAGI (reference sequence). The CDR3 is 16 amino acids. The CDR3 spells CASSYTLARNDNEQFF. CDR3 nucleotides: TGTGCCAGCAGTTACACCCTAGCGCGAAACGACAATGAGCAGTTCTTC.

In this sample, this clone turned up once. The V call is TRBV19, the J call TRBJ2-3, with D tentatively TRBD1 (6 bases). This CDR3 has 12 residues. Germline values: CDR1 LNHDA, CDR2 SQIVND (reference sequence). The V gene lost 5 bases and the J gene lost 6 bases, with 9 bases spanning the gap. The DNA of the CDR3 is TGTGCCAGTAGTGGCCAGGGGGATACGCAGTATTTT. Its translation is CASSGQGDTQYF.

The chain has TRBV4-1 and TRBJ2-1; 13 bases fit TRBD2. This CDR3 contains 17 residues. Germline V CDR1 and CDR2: MGHRA, YSYEKL. Trimming removed 4 bases from V and 9 bases from J; junction bases left unmatched: 12. CDR3 in amino acids: CASSPTELAGGAGEQFF. CDR3 coding DNA: TGCGCCAGCAGCCCTACTGAACTAGCGGGAGGGGCAGGTGAGCAGTTCTTC.

J is TRBJ1-4 and V is TRBV5-5, with D possibly matching TRBD1 (5 bases). Trimming removed 6 bases at V and 6 bases at J, with 15 bases between. In germline, CDR1 is SGHKS, CDR2 YYEKEE (reference sequence). CDR3 length equals 14 residues. The CDR3 loop is CASTRRGGDEKLFF. The CDR3 region has the DNA TGTGCCAGCACCAGACGGGGGGGGGATGAAAAACTGTTTTTT.

This sequence joins TRBV4-2 and TRBJ2-1, with a weak D call TRBD1 (6 bases). The CDR3 sequence is 15 residues long. V dropped 3 bases and J dropped 1 base, with 10 bases sitting between them. Germline assignment: CDR1 LGHNA and CDR2 YNFKEQ. The DNA for the CDR3 is TGTGCCAGCAGCCAGTCAGGGGCTTCCTACAATGAGCAGTTCTTC. It is translated as CASSQSGASYNEQFF.

This clone was counted a single time. DNA for the CDR3: TGTGCCAGCAGCTTAGACGACAGGGTCACTGAAGCTTTCTTT. Amino acid sequence: CASSLDDRVTEAFF. V gene TRBV7-9 combines with J gene TRBJ1-1, with 7 nucleotides matching TRBD1. After removal of 1 base from V and 4 bases from J, the junction contained 3 bases not matched to a gene. The V gene's germline CDR1 is SEHNR and CDR2 FQNEAQ (reference sequence). The CDR3 totals 14 residues.

This chain joins TRBV30 and TRBJ1-2; 7 nucleotides align to TRBD1. Unmatched junction bases numbered 12, after V lost 1 base and J lost 7 bases. This CDR3 comprises 15 residues. The germline V gene encodes CDR1 GTSNPN and CDR2 SVGIG (reference sequence). The CDR3 spells CAWSATGVSAFGYTF. CDR3 nucleotide sequence: TGTGCCTGGAGTGCCACAGGGGTTTCGGCCTTTGGCTACACCTTC.

The chain couples TRBV6-6 to TRBJ1-3; D might be TRBD1 (5 bases). CDR3 length: 14 amino acids. V dropped 6 bases and J dropped 6 bases, with 15 bases sitting between them. The germline gives CDR1 MNHNY, CDR2 SVGAGI (reference sequence). The CDR3 DNA sequence: TGTGCCAGCAGAACGCCAGGGAATTTAAACACCATATATTTT. It translates to CASRTPGNLNTIYF.